This T cell receptor (beta chain) originates from a study of blood T cell repertoires in COVID-19. Study information: Samples of COVID-19 (acute and convalescent) were obtained from the United States, Italy and Spain. T cells, B-cell-depleted T cells, or PBMCs provided the cDNA or gDNA that served as material.

Germline V gene sequence: CDR1 SGHRS, CDR2 YFSETQ. The CDR3 contains 12 residues. V was shortened by 2 bases and J by 3 bases, with 5 bases between the two germline ends. Authors' processing steps: Amplifying reference gene primers gave estimates of nucleated cell counts. The assay was immunoSEQ multiplex PCR, and TCRdb's table has in-frame clones only and misses some. The V and J calls and clone size come from that table; D and trimming were worked out from the DNA. Among roughly 40,000 clones, around 79% were seen once, and the ten largest hold about a quarter. Input material: peripheral blood. The clonotype originates from a man aged 65 to 79 with acute or convalescent COVID-19. The chain recombines TRBV5-1 with TRBJ2-5, with D perhaps matching TRBD1 (5 bases). As DNA, the CDR3 is TGCGCCAGCAGCTTAGGGGAAGAGACCCAGTACTTC. Translation: CASSLGEETQYF.